This T cell receptor (beta chain) stems from a study of CD8 T cell repertoires and HIV-1 epitope variants. Produced via immunoSEQ multiplex PCR; TCRdb's table is partial and in-frame only. The profile covers over 3,500 clones, with 66% appearing a single time and roughly 45% taken by the ten largest. Concerning this clone: Its matching antigen is unknown.

Germline CDR1 and CDR2: LNHDA and SQIVND (reference sequence). The trim removed 8 bases at V and 0 bases at J, leaving 8 bases unmatched. The CDR3 totals 16 residues. V is TRBV19 and J is TRBJ1-5, with 9 bases aligning to TRBD1. The receptor was derived from a male donor with HIV. What was sequenced was cultured CD8+ T cells derived from PBMCs. The CDR3 protein is CASDTGGWSSNQPQHF. The CDR3 region has the DNA TGTGCCAGTGATACAGGGGGCTGGTCTAGCAATCAGCCCCAGCATTTT.